Sequencing of this T cell receptor (beta chain) was carried out in a study of T cells in Graves' hyperthyroidism and ophthalmopathy. Findings and caveats of the study: With a median lead of about 6.9 months before onset, the model predicted ophthalmopathy.

Amplified regions were TCR beta CDR3 sequences from RNA transcripts. An initial round of RT-PCR targeting the TCR CDR3 relied on the HTBI primer set. TCRdb reprocessed the multiplex PCR reads via MiXCR and lists one record per CDR3 protein. Here the sample spans around 400,000 distinct CDR3 sequences, about 13% being singletons. As for this clonotype: Its specificity is unknown.

The CDR3 sequence is 14 residues long. Germline CDR1 is MNHNS and CDR2 is SASEGT. After removal of 5 bases from V and 4 bases from J, the junction contained 6 bases not matched to a gene. Sequencing input: blood. V and J are TRBV6-1 and TRBJ1-1, with 8 bases aligning to TRBD1. The receptor comes from a woman between 18 and 29 years old with Graves' hyperthyroidism. CDR3 residues: CASSTAGGGTEAFF. The DNA of the CDR3 is TGTGCCAGCAGTACCGCAGGGGGCGGCACTGAAGCTTTCTTT.